The next 30 T cell receptor beta chains were all read from a single sample in a study of cytomegalovirus exposure and HLA in healthy donors. This PCR relied on a set of 60 Vbeta primers and 13 Jbeta primers. Clones were sequenced by immunoSEQ multiplex PCR, and TCRdb holds only the in-frame ones, with some missing. The table lists about 170,000 clones, approximately 78% of them singletons. Sequencing input: PBMCs. These receptor sequences come from a woman aged 18-30 years in good health and CMV-seronegative.

The sample holds a few counts of this clone. V gene TRBV9 combines with J gene TRBJ2-7, with TRBD1 as a possible D gene (6 bases). Trimming took off 4 bases at V and 2 bases at J, with 13 bases between the two ends. Germline-derived CDR1 and CDR2 are SGDLS and YYNGEE. The CDR3 has 14 residues. For the CDR3, the DNA is TGTGCCAGCAGCACACGGGACACCGCCTACGAGCAGTACTTC. It yields the protein CASSTRDTAYEQYF.

This clone was recorded once. Compared with germline, one end of the junction differs, possibly owing to a read error. The gene calls are TRBV2 and TRBJ1-4; D is unresolved. The CDR3 extends over 14 amino acids. The germline CDR1 and CDR2 sequences are SNHLY and FYNNEI. The CDR3: CASNTSPGYEELFF. CDR3 bases: TGTGCCAGTAATACCTCCCCGGGATATGAAGAACTGTTTTTT.

This chain uses TRBV11-2 with TRBJ2-1; 8 positions match TRBD1. The CDR3 totals 15 residues. Trimming removed 8 bases from V and 0 bases from J; junction bases left unmatched: 6. Germline lookup yields CDR1 SGHAT and CDR2 FQNNGV. CDR3 protein: CASRQGALSYNEQFF. The CDR3 nucleotides are TGTGCCAGCCGCCAGGGGGCCCTCTCCTACAATGAGCAGTTCTTC.

J is TRBJ1-5 and V is TRBV18; TRBD1 aligns across 9 bases. From germline, CDR1 is KGHSH and CDR2 LQKENI. The CDR3 loop spans 14 amino acids. Germline trimming cut 3 bases from V and 7 bases from J; bases unmatched to any gene: 4. This chain's CDR3 is CASSPGQGTQPQHF. DNA for the CDR3: TGTGCCAGCTCACCGGGACAGGGTACCCAGCCCCAGCATTTT.

In DNA, the CDR3 is TGTGCCAGCAGCTCGTCACCGGGACAGGGATTTACAGATACGCAGTATTTT. This gives the protein CASSSSPGQGFTDTQYF. The chain carries TRBV7-9 and TRBJ2-3; 9 positions match TRBD1. The V gene's germline CDR1 is SEHNR and CDR2 FQNEAQ (reference sequence). The trim removed 4 bases at V and 3 bases at J, leaving 11 bases unmatched. The CDR3 runs to 17 residues.

This clone was seen a single time. The chain joins TRBV19 to TRBJ2-2; TRBD2 is a possible D gene (6 bases). There are 15 residues in the CDR3. Germline lookup yields CDR1 LNHDA and CDR2 SQIVND (reference sequence). The V and J ends lost 3 bases and 5 bases respectively, with 13 bases between them. The CDR3 is CASSILRGGTGELFF. CDR3 nucleotides: TGTGCCAGTAGTATCCTTCGAGGAGGGACCGGGGAGCTGTTTTTT.

The gene calls are TRBV5-5 and TRBJ1-4, with TRBD1 identical over 8 bases. The germline V gene has CDR1 SGHKS and CDR2 YYEKEE (reference sequence). The CDR3 totals 14 residues. The V gene end was trimmed by 7 bases and the J gene end by 7 bases; junction bases not matched to a gene: 9. CDR3 bases: TGTGCCAGCTCCCTCGGACAGGGCGGTGAAAAACTGTTTTTT. Translation: CASSLGQGGEKLFF.

This chain connects TRBV28 to TRBJ2-7, with TRBD1 matching over 7 bases. The CDR3 length is 13 residues. Trimming took 7 bases from V and 4 from J; bases not matched to a gene: 7. Germline V gene lookup returns CDR1 MDHEN and CDR2 SYDVKM. The CDR3 DNA sequence: TGTGCCAGCAAACTACAGGGGAAATACGAGCAGTACTTC. Protein product: CASKLQGKYEQYF.

The rearrangement links TRBV11-2 to TRBJ1-5; D is unresolved. This CDR3 region has 15 residues. The V gene's germline CDR1 is SGHAT and CDR2 FQNNGV. The ends were cut back, 2 bases at V and 5 bases at J, with 13 bases in the middle. The CDR3 DNA is TGTGCCAGCAGCTTACGTGAGGGTAGGGATCAGCCCCAGCATTTT. Translated: CASSLREGRDQPQHF.

V is TRBV7-9 and J is TRBJ1-5; D possibly corresponds to TRBD1 (6 bases). Germline CDR1 reads SEHNR; CDR2 reads FQNEAQ (reference sequence). This CDR3 is built from 14 residues. The V end was cut by 3 bases, the J end by 7 bases, with 13 bases between. The CDR3 region has the DNA TGTGCCAGCAGCTTTGAGGGGGACGGCCAGCCCCAGCATTTT. Amino acids: CASSFEGDGQPQHF.

This sequence joins TRBV19 and TRBJ1-6; possible D gene TRBD1, 6 bases. Trimming left V 3 bases short and J 9 bases short, with 21 bases between. Looked up from germline, CDR1 is LNHDA and CDR2 is SQIVND (reference sequence). The CDR3 consists of 17 residues. The CDR3 reads CASSIGLRGPLGSPLHF. The CDR3 region has the DNA TGTGCCAGTAGTATCGGGTTGCGGGGGCCTCTCGGTTCACCCCTCCACTTT.

This chain uses TRBV30 with TRBJ1-2; D is unresolved. CDR3 size: 15 residues. Germline values: CDR1 GTSNPN, CDR2 SVGIG (reference sequence). The V end lost 2 bases, the J end lost 0 bases, and 13 bases lay between the germline ends. DNA of the CDR3: TGTGCCTGGAGTCCTCTCGGGAGGACTAACTATGGCTACACCTTC. It specifies CAWSPLGRTNYGYTF. The whole variable domain, remainder taken from reference TRBV30 and TRBJ1-2, is SQTIHQWPATLVQPVGSPLSLECTVEGTSNPNLYWYRQAAGRGLQLLFYSVGIGQISSEVPQNLSASRPQDRQFILSSKKLLLSDSGFYLCAWSPLGRTNYGYTFGSGTRLTVV.

The CDR3 nucleotides are TGTGCCAGCAGGGGTACAAACAGGGCCCAGCCCCAGCATTTT. Translating it yields CASRGTNRAQPQHF. The chain recombines TRBV6-5 with TRBJ1-5; TRBD1 is a possible D gene (6 bases). This CDR3 is 14 amino acids long. V shed 6 bases and J shed 7 bases, with 16 bases lying between them. Germline V gene lookup returns CDR1 MNHEY and CDR2 SVGAGI.

The chain employs TRBV27 and TRBJ2-5, with 8 bases that match TRBD1. The J call may be wrong; the DNA end is better matched by TRBJ2-7. CDR1 and CDR2 from the germline V gene are MNHEY and SMNVEV (reference sequence). The CDR3 length is 13 residues. CDR3 sequence: CASRGQGNYEQYF. The DNA of the CDR3 is TGTGCCAGCAGAGGACAGGGAAACTACGAGCAGTACTTC.

Comments on this clone: The junction shows a germline mismatch at one end, possibly a read error. The chain joins TRBV7-7 to TRBJ2-3, with 10 bases aligning to TRBD1. Germline lookup yields CDR1 SSHAT and CDR2 FNYEAQ (reference sequence). The CDR3 runs to 14 residues. The DNA of the CDR3 is TGTGCTAGCAGCCAGACAGGGGGCGCAGATACGCAGTATTTT. As protein: CASSQTGGADTQYF.

This clone showed up just a few times. The chain uses TRBV15 and TRBJ2-3; 8 bases align to TRBD1. The germline gives CDR1 LNHNV, CDR2 YYDKDF (reference sequence). J was trimmed by 2 bases and V by 1 base; bases with no gene match: 5. The CDR3 covers 16 residues. CDR3 in DNA: TGTGCCACCAGCAGAGTCCCAGGGGGCCCCACAGATACGCAGTATTTT. It codes for CATSRVPGGPTDTQYF.

This clone has just one count. V usage is TRBV4-1 and J usage is TRBJ2-7; D may be TRBD1 (7 bases). V was cut by 5 bases and J by 5 bases, with 25 bases left in between. Per the germline V gene, CDR1 is MGHRA and CDR2 is YSYEKL. The CDR3 has 17 amino acids. This CDR3 reads CASSAILRGVPPHEQYF. For the CDR3, the DNA is TGCGCCAGCAGCGCGATCCTCAGGGGGGTCCCCCCACACGAGCAGTACTTC.

Concerning this clone: One junction end does not reproduce the germline sequence, and a read error may be involved. The rearrangement uses TRBV15 and TRBJ2-7, with TRBD1 matching over 8 bases. The CDR3 sequence is 17 residues long. Germline V gene lookup returns CDR1 LNHNV and CDR2 YYDKDF (reference sequence). The DNA for the CDR3 is TGTGCCACCAGCAGCGGGACAGGTTTCGTCCGGGTGTACGAGCGGTACTTC. Translation gives CATSSGTGFVRVYERYF. The entire variable domain, with the rest obtained from reference TRBV15 and TRBJ2-7, is as follows: DAMVIQNPRYQVTQFGKPVTLSCSQTLNHNVMYWYQQKSSQAPKLLFHYYDKDFNNEADTPDNFQSRRPNTSFCFLDIRSPGLGDTAMYLCATSSGTGFVRVYERYFGPGTRLTVT.

The chain joins TRBV6-6 to TRBJ1-2, with 8 bases lining up with TRBD1. J lost 7 bases, V lost 5 bases, and 9 bases had no gene match. Germline CDR1 reads MNHNY; CDR2 reads SVGAGI (reference sequence). This CDR3 spans 14 amino acids. The CDR3 DNA follows: TGTGCCAGCAGTGACGGACAGGGAATGAGTGGCTACACCTTC. Protein sequence: CASSDGQGMSGYTF.

The V and J genes are TRBV28 and TRBJ2-7; TRBD2 agrees at 10 bases. CDR3 size: 15 residues. The ends lost 8 bases at V and 6 bases at J; junction bases unmatched: 13. Germline V gene sequence: CDR1 MDHEN, CDR2 SYDVKM. CDR3 loop: CASWASGRNSSEQYF. DNA of the CDR3: TGTGCCAGCTGGGCTAGCGGGAGAAATAGTAGCGAGCAGTACTTC. The complete variable domain, with remaining parts taken from reference TRBV28 and TRBJ2-7, reads DVKVTQSSRYLVKRTGEKVFLECVQDMDHENMFWYRQDPGLGLRLIYFSYDVKMKEKGDIPEGYSVSREKKERFSLILESASTNQTSMYLCASWASGRNSSEQYFGPGTRLTVT.

The V gene is TRBV15, the J gene TRBJ1-1, with 7 positions matching TRBD1. The CDR3 length is 13 residues. Germline CDR1 LNHNV, CDR2 YYDKDF (reference sequence). Trimming at V came to 1 base and at J to 4 bases, leaving 0 bases not matched to a gene. The CDR3 bases are TGTGCCACCAGCAGAGCAGGGGGCACTGAAGCTTTCTTT. This encodes CATSRAGGTEAFF.

The chain has TRBV13 and TRBJ1-2; 8 nucleotides align to TRBD1. The V segment lost 5 bases and the J segment 5 bases; nucleotides outside the gene matches: 7. Germline loops: CDR1 PRHDT, CDR2 FYEKMQ (reference sequence). This CDR3 spans 14 amino acids. DNA for the CDR3: TGTGCCAGCAGCCAGACAGGGGATGGGTATGGCTACACCTTC. Protein sequence: CASSQTGDGYGYTF.

The V gene is TRBV6-1, the J gene TRBJ2-7; possibly TRBD1 for D (5 bases). The germline CDR1 and CDR2 sequences are MNHNS and SASEGT. This CDR3 region has 16 residues. The germline V and J ends were trimmed by 2 bases and 2 bases, with 16 bases remaining between them. The chain's CDR3 is CASSELSQGSPYEQYF. The CDR3 DNA follows: TGTGCCAGCAGTGAACTAAGTCAGGGTAGCCCCTACGAGCAGTACTTC.

For the CDR3, the DNA is TGTGCCAGCAGCCTCGACGCGGGGCTCGGGGAGCTGTTTTTT. It translates to CASSLDAGLGELFF. This sequence joins TRBV14 and TRBJ2-2, with D perhaps matching TRBD2 (6 bases). V dropped 4 bases and J dropped 7 bases, with 13 bases sitting between them. Germline-derived CDR1 and CDR2 are SGHDN and FVKESK. This CDR3 has 14 residues.

This clone was seen only once. This sequence joins TRBV23-1 and TRBJ2-7; TRBD2 agrees at 10 bases. TRBV23-1 is an ORF, with its function uncertain. J lost 1 base, V lost 3 bases, and 6 bases had no gene match. The CDR3 extends over 16 amino acids. CDR3 amino acids: CASSQSTGLASYEQYF. The CDR3 DNA follows: TGCGCCAGCAGTCAGTCTACGGGACTAGCGTCCTACGAGCAGTACTTC.

The J gene is TRBJ2-3, the V gene TRBV15; D is ambiguous. Looked up from germline, CDR1 is LNHNV and CDR2 is YYDKDF (reference sequence). This CDR3 has 12 amino acids. Trimming removed 6 bases from V and 2 bases from J, with 6 bases in between. CDR3 bases: TGTGCCACCAGATATGTCACAGATACGCAGTATTTT. Its translation is CATRYVTDTQYF.

The V call is TRBV7-6, the J call TRBJ2-7, with TRBD2 as a possible D gene (6 bases). V was shortened by 4 bases and J by 3 bases, with 13 bases between the two germline ends. CDR1 and CDR2 from the germline V gene are SGHVS and FNYEAQ. CDR3 length equals 14 residues. CDR3: CASSSRLDSYEQYF. The CDR3 DNA reads TGTGCCAGCAGCTCCAGACTAGACAGCTACGAGCAGTACTTC.

The CDR3, as DNA: TGTGCCAGCAGTGCCGGGACAGAGAACACCGGGGAGCTGTTTTTT. The encoded protein is CASSAGTENTGELFF. The chain has TRBV6-1 and TRBJ2-2; TRBD1 matches at 7 bases. Germline lookup yields CDR1 MNHNS and CDR2 SASEGT. After removal of 4 bases from V and 1 base from J, the junction contained 3 bases not matched to a gene. This CDR3 has 15 amino acids.

The rearrangement joins TRBV21-1 to TRBJ2-3; TRBD2, as called in the table, went unchecked against the DNA. TRBV21-1 is designated a pseudogene. The CDR3 is made up of 17 amino acids. This chain's CDR3 is CASRIAPRRWDTDTQYF. In nucleotides, the CDR3 is TGTGCCAGCAGAATAGCGCCCCGTCGGTGGGACACAGATACGCAGTATTTT.

This chain links TRBV7-2 with TRBJ2-2; 8 bases are a match to TRBD1. The V segment lost 5 bases and the J segment 1 base; nucleotides outside the gene matches: 3. The germline V gene encodes CDR1 SGHTA and CDR2 FQGNSA. This CDR3 contains 15 residues. The chain's CDR3 is CASSPGTGNTGELFF. The CDR3 bases are TGTGCCAGCAGCCCCGGGACAGGGAACACCGGGGAGCTGTTTTTT.